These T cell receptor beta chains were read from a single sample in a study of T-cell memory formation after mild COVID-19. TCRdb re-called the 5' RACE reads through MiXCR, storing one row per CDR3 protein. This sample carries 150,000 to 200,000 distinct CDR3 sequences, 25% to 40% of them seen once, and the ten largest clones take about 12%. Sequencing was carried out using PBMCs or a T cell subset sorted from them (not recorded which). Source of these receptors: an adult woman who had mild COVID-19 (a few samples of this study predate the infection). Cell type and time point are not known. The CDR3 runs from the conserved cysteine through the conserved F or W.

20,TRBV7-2,CASSLPPTSGRAGVEDTQYF
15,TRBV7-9,CASSPWDSSANVLTF
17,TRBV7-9,CASSLTSGLAIFNEQFF
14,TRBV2,CASSDIAIQETQYF
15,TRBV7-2,CASSRSGLFQETQYF
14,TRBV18,CASSPPSGEYEQYF
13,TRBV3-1,CASSQGEGTEAFF
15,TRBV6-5,CASSLGLAGAGEQFF
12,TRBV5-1,CASGGQGGEQYF
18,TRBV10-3,CAISESKVGWSSYNEQFF
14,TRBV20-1,CSARDGSLNQPQHF
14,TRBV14,CASSRTAYNQPQHF
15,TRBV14,CASSQSWNLGTEAFF
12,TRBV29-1,CSARTGRYEQYF
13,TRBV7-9,CASSAGIGVEQYF
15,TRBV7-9,CASSLDVASTGELFF
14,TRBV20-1,CSARGGAPSNEQFF
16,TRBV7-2,CASSLLRGPHTGELYF
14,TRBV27,CASRPGQQIYGYTF
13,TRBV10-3,CAISEGGYNEQFF
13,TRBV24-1,CATSDFSGGGYTF
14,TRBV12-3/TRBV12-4,CASSLARSTGELFF
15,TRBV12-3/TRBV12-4,CASTIAGTGGNTIYF
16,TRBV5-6,CASSEGASSGYNEQFF
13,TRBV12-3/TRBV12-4,CASRLHSGDTQYF
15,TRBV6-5,CASRPITGSGTEAFF
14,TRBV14,CASSHGGLSNIQYF
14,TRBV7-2,CASGGGPGTDTQYF
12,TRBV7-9,CASSLWQETQYF
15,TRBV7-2,CASSLVGASQETQYF
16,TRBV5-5,CASSTATGMSSYEQYF
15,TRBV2,CASREQRPLSHTIYF
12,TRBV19,CASIPCPTSCNF
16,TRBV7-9,CASSLAPGLRGGEQYF
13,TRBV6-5,CASSYPGTETQYF
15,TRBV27,CASSSQSAQNTEAFF
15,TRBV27,CASSPGQGSTYEQYF
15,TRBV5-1,CASSLRDRALETQYF
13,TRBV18,CASSPPQVYEQYF
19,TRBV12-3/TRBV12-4,CASSLRDRGVLYRDNEQFF
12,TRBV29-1,CSVDTGTGLYAF
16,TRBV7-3,CASSFGQSGSYNEQFF
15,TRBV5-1,CASTGGFQLNTEAFF
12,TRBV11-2,CASSFMNTEAFF
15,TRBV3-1,CASSPTGTSRNIQYF
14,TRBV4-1,CASSRDRLYYGYTF
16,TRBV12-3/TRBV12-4,CASRDTGRRAADTQYF
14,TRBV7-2,CASSPSGTVGELFF
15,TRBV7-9,CASSLDFLLTDTQYF
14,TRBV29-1,CSVEDQNRGGEQYF
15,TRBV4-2,CASSQDIAGVGEQYF
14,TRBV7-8,CASSLVGGNQPQHF
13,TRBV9,CASSVQGTDTQYF
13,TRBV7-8,CASIPSNQETQYF